A single sample is the source of the 14 T cell receptor beta chains below, sequenced in a study of T cell repertoires in aging, cancer and after chemotherapy. Rearranged V-D-J TRB sequences were amplified with a mixed TRB-A/B primer pool. Using its own MiXCR run on the multiplex PCR reads, TCRdb lists one record per CDR3 protein. The sample yields a few thousand distinct CDR3 sequences, 25% to 30% seen once. The template was genomic DNA from peripheral blood, not RNA. Sequenced material: blood. These receptor sequences come from a human donor in good health.

The chain employs TRBV4-1 and TRBJ1-5, with D hard to call. The V end lost 3 bases, the J end lost 5 bases, and 11 bases lay between the germline ends. Germline CDR1 reads MGHRA; CDR2 reads YSYEKL. The CDR3 consists of 14 residues. The CDR3 loop is CASSQRQVDQPQHF. In DNA form, the CDR3 reads TGCGCCAGCAGCCAGAGACAAGTCGATCAGCCCCAGCATTTT.

The J gene is TRBJ1-1, the V gene TRBV19; 8 nucleotides line up with TRBD1. This CDR3 comprises 14 residues. Germline V CDR1 and CDR2: LNHDA, SQIVND (reference sequence). Trimming removed 6 bases from V and 1 base from J; junction bases left unmatched: 4. Here the CDR3 DNA reads TGTGCCAGTAGCCAACAGGGGGAGAACACTGAAGCTTTCTTT. It codes for CASSQQGENTEAFF.

J is TRBJ1-1 and V is TRBV7-2; 12 positions match TRBD1. The CDR3 is 16 residues long. Unmatched junction bases numbered 6, after V lost 5 bases and J lost 2 bases. The V gene's germline CDR1 is SGHTA and CDR2 FQGNSA. In nucleotides, the CDR3 is TGTGCCAGCAGCCCCGGGACAGGGGGCGGAAACACTGAAGCTTTCTTT. Its protein is CASSPGTGGGNTEAFF.

Within the sample, this clonotype is medium-sized. The genes are TRBV5-6 and TRBJ2-7; 9 nucleotides agree with TRBD1. This CDR3 spans 14 amino acids. CDR1 and CDR2 (germline): SGHDT, YYEEEE. V lost 4 bases to trimming and J lost 2 bases; unmatched junction nucleotides: 4. CDR3 nucleotides: TGTGCCAGCAGCCTCGGACAGGGGCCCTACGAGCAGTACTTC. Its protein product is CASSLGQGPYEQYF. Together with reference TRBV5-6 and TRBJ2-7, the CDR3 gives the full variable domain: DAGVTQSPTHLIKTRGQQVTLRCSPKSGHDTVSWYQQALGQGPQFIFQYYEEEERQRGNFPDRFSGHQFPNYSSELNVNALLLGDSALYLCASSLGQGPYEQYFGPGTRLTVT.

CDR3 region: CASSSFSGVGSGANVLTF. CDR3 DNA: TGTGCCAGCAGCTCCTTTAGCGGGGTTGGCTCTGGGGCCAACGTCCTGACTTTC. The chain employs TRBV11-1 and TRBJ2-6, with 8 nucleotides matching TRBD2. V shed 4 bases, J shed 0 bases, and the junction held 8 bases outside the gene matches. CDR1 is SGHAT, CDR2 FQDESV, per germline (reference sequence). CDR3 size: 18 residues.

The chain has TRBV28 and TRBJ2-7; the D is unclear. V lost 1 base to trimming and J lost 1 base, with 8 bases between them. The CDR3 has 14 amino acids. Germline-derived CDR1 and CDR2 are MDHEN and SYDVKM. In nucleotides, the CDR3 is TGTGCCAGCAGTTTATTATGGTATTCCTACGAGCAGTACTTC. Its translation is CASSLLWYSYEQYF. The full variable domain, with the rest looked up from reference TRBV28 and TRBJ2-7, is DVKVTQSSRYLVKRTGEKVFLECVQDMDHENMFWYRQDPGLGLRLIYFSYDVKMKEKGDIPEGYSVSREKKERFSLILESASTNQTSMYLCASSLLWYSYEQYFGPGTRLTVT.

This clonotype is medium-sized (0.01 to 0.1%). The chain employs TRBV27 and TRBJ1-2, with D perhaps matching TRBD1 (6 bases). This CDR3 contains 16 residues. Germline CDR1 MNHEY, CDR2 SMNVEV (reference sequence). Between the trimmed V and J ends, which lost 0 bases and 2 bases, there was a span of 13 bases. CDR3 bases: TGTGCCAGCAGTTTATCCGGGGGGCAGGCAAACTATGGCTACACCTTC. Its translation: CASSLSGGQANYGYTF.

A few counts support this clonotype. This sequence joins TRBV24-1 and TRBJ2-5; TRBD1 matches 11 bases. Germline V gene data show CDR1 as KGHDR and CDR2 as SFDVKD. V trimming: 4 bases; J trimming: 2 bases; junction bases outside the gene matches: 5. The CDR3 extends over 16 amino acids. The CDR3, as DNA: TGTGCCACCAGTGACCGCCGGGACAGGGGGCAAGAGACCCAGTACTTC. As protein: CATSDRRDRGQETQYF.

This chain links TRBV5-4 with TRBJ1-6, with 9 bases matching TRBD1. The CDR3 extends over 15 amino acids. Germline V gene sequence: CDR1 SGHNT, CDR2 YYREEE (reference sequence). The V segment lost 4 bases and the J segment 9 bases; nucleotides outside the gene matches: 8. The CDR3 DNA is TGTGCCAGCAGCCTGGACAGGGGTCGGGGTTCACCCCTCCACTTT. It encodes CASSLDRGRGSPLHF.

By proportion, this clonotype is medium-sized (0.01 to 0.1%). The V and J genes are TRBV19 and TRBJ2-7; 8 bases agree with TRBD2. This CDR3 contains 14 residues. Germline assignment: CDR1 LNHDA and CDR2 SQIVND (reference sequence). The V and J ends lost 3 bases and 2 bases, in that order; junction bases with no gene match: 3. This chain's CDR3 is CASSITSGTYEQYF. For the CDR3, the DNA is TGTGCCAGTAGTATTACTAGCGGAACCTACGAGCAGTACTTC.

In its sample, this clonotype ranks as medium-sized. The rearrangement uses TRBV27 and TRBJ2-1, with a possible D match to TRBD1 (5 bases). Trimming left V 3 bases short and J 0 bases short, with 12 bases between. Germline V lookup: CDR1 MNHEY, CDR2 SMNVEV (reference sequence). This CDR3 region has 16 residues. CDR3 in DNA: TGTGCCAGCAGTTTTGACAGCCCATACTCCTACAATGAGCAGTTCTTC. It encodes CASSFDSPYSYNEQFF.

By proportion, this clonotype is medium-sized. The gene calls are TRBV5-5 and TRBJ2-1; the match to TRBD1 covers 8 bases. The CDR3 length is 15 residues. Germline V CDR1 and CDR2: SGHKS, YYEKEE (reference sequence). The V gene end was trimmed by 3 bases and the J gene end by 0 bases; junction bases not matched to a gene: 2. The CDR3 loop reads CASSSTGDSYNEQFF. In DNA form, the CDR3 reads TGTGCCAGCAGCTCGACAGGGGACTCCTACAATGAGCAGTTCTTC. The entire variable domain, with the rest obtained from reference TRBV5-5 and TRBJ2-1, is as follows: DAGVTQSPTHLIKTRGQQVTLRCSPISGHKSVSWYQQVLGQGPQFIFQYYEKEERGRGNFPDRFSARQFPNYSSELNVNALLLGDSALYLCASSSTGDSYNEQFFGPGTRLTVL.

This clonotype showed up just a few times. The gene calls are TRBV20-1 and TRBJ2-5, with 11 positions matching TRBD2. Per the germline V gene, CDR1 is DFQATT and CDR2 is SNEGSKA (reference sequence). This CDR3 is 13 amino acids long. J lost 5 bases, V lost 7 bases, and 6 bases had no gene match. CDR3 nucleotide sequence: TGCAGTGTAACTAGCGGGAGTACGGAGACCCAGTACTTC. It yields the protein CSVTSGSTETQYF.

Remarks on this clonotype: A much larger clone differs from this one at a single base, so this may be a read error. The V and J genes are TRBV20-1 and TRBJ2-1; a weak D match, TRBD2 (5 bases). The CDR3 loop spans 12 amino acids. The V end lost 6 bases, the J end lost 7 bases, and 13 bases lay between the germline ends. Germline CDR1 and CDR2: DFQATT and SNEGSKA (reference sequence). The CDR3 region is CSALGLNNEQFF. CDR3 bases: TGCAGTGCCCTCGGACTTAATAATGAGCAGTTCTTC.